The present TCR beta chain was sequenced within a study of PD-1 blockade in classical Hodgkin lymphoma. All patients experienced relapse after autologous stem cell transplantation, and brentuximab vedotin exposure was variable. The data were produced by immunoSEQ multiplex PCR, yet TCRdb's version contains in-frame clones alone and is incomplete. The table records around 28,000 clones, 60% to 75% of them present only once. Study-wide results and caveats: Sources of repertoire differences remain undefined, possibly disease activity or prior therapy. Nivolumab initiation under 1 year post-ASCT meant exclusion.

The CDR3 has 14 residues. Germline loops: CDR1 LNHDA, CDR2 SQIVND (reference sequence). Trimming cost V 2 bases and J 7 bases; bases outside gene matches: 7. Concerning this clone: Its matching antigen is unknown.

J is TRBJ2-7 and V is TRBV19; TRBD1 aligns across 8 bases. The starting material was peripheral blood mononuclear cells (PBMCs), obtained before the second cycle of nivolumab. The clonotype originates from a human donor with classical Hodgkin lymphoma. The chain's CDR3 is CASSITGQGGEQYF. CDR3 DNA sequence: TGTGCCAGTAGTATAACCGGACAGGGTGGAGAGCAGTACTTC.